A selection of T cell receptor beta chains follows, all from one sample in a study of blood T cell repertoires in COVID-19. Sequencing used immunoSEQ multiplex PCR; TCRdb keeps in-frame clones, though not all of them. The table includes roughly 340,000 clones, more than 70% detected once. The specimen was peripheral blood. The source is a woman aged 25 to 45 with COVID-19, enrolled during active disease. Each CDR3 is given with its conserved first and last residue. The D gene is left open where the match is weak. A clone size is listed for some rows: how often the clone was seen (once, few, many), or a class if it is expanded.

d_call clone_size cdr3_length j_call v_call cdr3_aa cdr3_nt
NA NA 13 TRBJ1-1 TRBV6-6 CATLGRWDTEAFF TGTGCCACACTAGGACGTTGGGACACTGAAGCTTTCTTT
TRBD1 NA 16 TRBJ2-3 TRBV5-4 CASSLGSGGGTDTQYF TGTGCCAGCAGCTTGGGGTCAGGGGGTGGCACAGATACGCAGTATTTT
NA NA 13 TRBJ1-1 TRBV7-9 CASSLSQETEAFF TGTGCCAGCAGCTTGTCCCAGGAAACTGAAGCTTTCTTT
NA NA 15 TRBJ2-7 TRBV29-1 CSVGGSGPLSYEQYF TGCAGCGTGGGTGGGTCGGGTCCCCTTTCCTACGAGCAGTACTTC
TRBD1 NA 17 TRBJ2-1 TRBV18 CASSPPVSGQGRNEQFF TGTGCCAGCTCACCACCTGTCTCGGGACAGGGAAGGAATGAGCAGTTCTTC
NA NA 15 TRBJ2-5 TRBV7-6 CASSPVGVQGETQYF TGTGCCAGCAGCCCAGTAGGGGTACAGGGAGAGACCCAGTACTTC
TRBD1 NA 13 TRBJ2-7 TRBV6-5 CASRDRGQYEQYF TGTGCCAGCAGGGACAGGGGGCAGTACGAGCAGTACTTC
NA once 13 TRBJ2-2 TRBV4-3 CASSQTNTGELFF TGCGCCAGCAGCCAAACTAACACCGGGGAGCTGTTTTTT
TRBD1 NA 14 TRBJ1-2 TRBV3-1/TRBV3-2 CASSPPGQAYGYTF TGTGCCAGCAGCCCTCCGGGACAGGCCTATGGCTACACCTTC
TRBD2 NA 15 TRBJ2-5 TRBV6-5 CASSRLAGGQETQYF TGTGCCAGCAGTCGACTAGCGGGGGGGCAAGAGACCCAGTACTTC
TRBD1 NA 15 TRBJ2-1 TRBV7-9 CASSTDRVPYNEQFF TGTGCCAGCAGCACGGACAGGGTTCCCTACAATGAGCAGTTCTTC
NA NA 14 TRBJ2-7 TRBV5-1 CASMGGALPYEQYF TGCGCCAGCATGGGGGGAGCCCTACCTTACGAGCAGTACTTC
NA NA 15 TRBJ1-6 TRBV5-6 CASSPDKGMRSPLHF TGTGCCAGCAGCCCGGACAAGGGGATGAGGTCACCCCTCCACTTT
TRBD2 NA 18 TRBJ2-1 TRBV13 CASSSSWEPGGPGNEQFF TGTGCCAGCAGCTCTTCGTGGGAGCCGGGGGGGCCTGGCAATGAGCAGTTCTTC
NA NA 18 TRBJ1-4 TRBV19 CASSIPSTAPWANEKLFF TGTGCCAGTAGCATCCCCTCCACAGCCCCGTGGGCTAATGAAAAACTGTTTTTT
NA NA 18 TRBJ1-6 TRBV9 CASSVGVWDTDYNSPLHF TGTGCCAGCAGCGTAGGTGTTTGGGACACCGATTATAATTCACCCCTCCACTTT
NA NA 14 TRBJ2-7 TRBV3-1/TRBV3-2 CASSQGTSSYEQYF TGTGCCAGCAGCCAAGGAACGAGTTCCTACGAGCAGTACTTC
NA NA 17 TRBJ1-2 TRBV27 CASSLHAVGAANYGYTF TGTGCCAGCAGTTTACACGCAGTTGGGGCAGCTAACTATGGCTACACCTTC
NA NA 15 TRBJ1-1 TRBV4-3 CASSQDPEGNTEAFF TGCGCCAGCAGCCAAGATCCGGAGGGCAACACTGAAGCTTTCTTT
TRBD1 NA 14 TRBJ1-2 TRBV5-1 CASSLGDRGHGYTF TGCGCCAGCAGCTTGGGAGACAGGGGGCACGGCTACACCTTC
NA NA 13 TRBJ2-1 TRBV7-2 CASSLGPESEQFF TGTGCCAGCAGCTTAGGGCCGGAGAGTGAGCAGTTCTTC
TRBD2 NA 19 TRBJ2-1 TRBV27 CASSLSSPVGLGSYNEQFF TGTGCCAGCAGTTTATCCAGTCCAGTGGGACTAGGCTCCTACAATGAGCAGTTCTTC
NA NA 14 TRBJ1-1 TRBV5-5 CASSLETARIEAFF TGTGCCAGCAGCTTAGAGACAGCTCGTATTGAAGCTTTCTTT
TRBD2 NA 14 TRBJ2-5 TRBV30 CAWSVLAGVETQYF TGTGCCTGGAGTGTTCTAGCGGGTGTAGAGACCCAGTACTTC
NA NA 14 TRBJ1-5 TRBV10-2 CASSETAINQPQHF TGCGCCAGCAGTGAGACAGCTATCAATCAGCCCCAGCATTTT
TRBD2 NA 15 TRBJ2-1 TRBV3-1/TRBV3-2 CASSRTSEVYNEQFF TGTGCCAGCAGCCGCACTAGCGAAGTCTACAATGAGCAGTTCTTC
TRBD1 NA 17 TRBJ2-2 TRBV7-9 CASSLKFGQGPPGELFF TGTGCCAGCAGCTTAAAGTTCGGACAGGGACCCCCCGGGGAGCTGTTTTTT
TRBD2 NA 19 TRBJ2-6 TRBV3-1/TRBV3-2 CASSQEIGEGQRWANVLTF TGTGCCAGCAGCCAAGAAATAGGGGAGGGGCAGCGCTGGGCCAACGTCCTGACTTTC
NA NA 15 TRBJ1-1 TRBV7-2 CASSLEATQRAEAFF TGTGCCAGCAGCTTAGAGGCAACCCAGAGGGCTGAAGCTTTCTTT
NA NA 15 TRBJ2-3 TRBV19 CASRSGRESPDTQYF TGTGCCAGTAGATCGGGACGGGAGTCCCCAGATACGCAGTATTTT
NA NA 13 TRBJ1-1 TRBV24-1 CATAQEGGTEAFF TGTGCCACCGCTCAAGAGGGAGGAACTGAAGCTTTCTTT
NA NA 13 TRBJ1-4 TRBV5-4 CASSLSAGEKLFF TGTGCCAGCAGCTTGAGTGCCGGGGAAAAACTGTTTTTT
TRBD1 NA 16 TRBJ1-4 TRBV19 CASSPSGGGLNEKLFF TGTGCCAGTAGTCCCTCAGGAGGGGGCCTCAATGAAAAACTGTTTTTT
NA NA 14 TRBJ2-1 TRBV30 CAWMASRYIGEQFF TGTGCCTGGATGGCTAGCAGATACATCGGTGAGCAGTTCTTC
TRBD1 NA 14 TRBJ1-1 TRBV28 CASSSGQGSTEAFF TGTGCCAGCAGTTCGGGACAGGGGAGCACTGAAGCTTTCTTT
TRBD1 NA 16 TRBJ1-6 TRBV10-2 CASSELGGQSNSPLHF TGCGCCAGCAGTGAGTTAGGGGGCCAGTCTAATTCACCCCTCCACTTT
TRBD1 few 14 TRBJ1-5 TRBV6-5 CASRRGGGNQPQHF TGTGCCAGCAGGCGAGGGGGCGGCAATCAGCCCCAGCATTTT